Here is one TCR beta chain with its context. CTLA-4 blockade using ipilimumab, together with focal radiation, was received by patients with chemo-refractory metastatic non-small-cell lung cancer. This specimen comes from a study of radiotherapy plus CTLA-4 blockade in lung cancer. The assay was immunoSEQ multiplex PCR, and TCRdb's table has in-frame clones only and misses some. In the table there are tens of thousands of clones, more than 70% of which are singletons. Germline CDR1 reads MNHNS; CDR2 reads SASEGT. V shed 6 bases, J shed 2 bases, and the junction held 6 bases outside the gene matches. The CDR3 has 15 residues.

Sequencing was performed on peripheral blood, taken from a patient treated with radiotherapy plus ipilimumab. The rearrangement joins TRBV6-1 to TRBJ1-2, with TRBD1 matching over 10 bases. The sequence came from a human donor with non-small cell lung cancer whose response to radiotherapy plus ipilimumab could not be evaluated. The CDR3 loop reads CASRGQGVVNYGYTF. The CDR3 DNA is TGTGCCAGCAGAGGACAGGGGGTAGTAAACTATGGCTACACCTTC.